A single sample is the source of the 2 T cell receptor beta chains below, sequenced in a study of beta chain features in type 1 diabetes. The study, taken as a whole, reports: Among all four CD4+ subsets, Type 1 diabetes patients had TCRB CDR3s that were moderately but significantly shorter.

Antigen specificity for these receptors is unknown. Every isolated RNA sample was fully reverse transcribed, so sequencing captured expressed TCRB transcripts. Clones were sequenced by immunoSEQ multiplex PCR, and TCRdb holds only the in-frame ones, with some missing. The data contain around 280,000 clones, 14% to 15% of them singletons. Material: naive CD4+ T cells from blood. These receptors were obtained from a man aged 18 to 29 with type 1 diabetes.

The V call is TRBV28, the J call TRBJ2-5, with 7 positions matching TRBD1. This CDR3 is built from 15 residues. V lost 2 bases, J lost 0 bases, and 3 bases stayed unmatched. From germline, CDR1 is MDHEN and CDR2 SYDVKM. The CDR3 is CASSLGTEYQETQYF. CDR3 nucleotides: TGTGCCAGCAGTTTAGGGACAGAGTACCAAGAGACCCAGTACTTC.

The V call is TRBV4-2, the J call TRBJ2-5; 7 bases are a match to TRBD1. Trimming at V came to 0 bases and at J to 5 bases, leaving 18 bases not matched to a gene. The CDR3 runs 19 residues. CDR1 LGHNA and CDR2 YNFKEQ come from the germline V gene. Here the CDR3 reads CASSQDPPRRGGRYETQYF. The CDR3 nucleotides are TGTGCCAGCAGCCAAGATCCTCCCCGGAGAGGGGGCCGTTATGAGACCCAGTACTTC.